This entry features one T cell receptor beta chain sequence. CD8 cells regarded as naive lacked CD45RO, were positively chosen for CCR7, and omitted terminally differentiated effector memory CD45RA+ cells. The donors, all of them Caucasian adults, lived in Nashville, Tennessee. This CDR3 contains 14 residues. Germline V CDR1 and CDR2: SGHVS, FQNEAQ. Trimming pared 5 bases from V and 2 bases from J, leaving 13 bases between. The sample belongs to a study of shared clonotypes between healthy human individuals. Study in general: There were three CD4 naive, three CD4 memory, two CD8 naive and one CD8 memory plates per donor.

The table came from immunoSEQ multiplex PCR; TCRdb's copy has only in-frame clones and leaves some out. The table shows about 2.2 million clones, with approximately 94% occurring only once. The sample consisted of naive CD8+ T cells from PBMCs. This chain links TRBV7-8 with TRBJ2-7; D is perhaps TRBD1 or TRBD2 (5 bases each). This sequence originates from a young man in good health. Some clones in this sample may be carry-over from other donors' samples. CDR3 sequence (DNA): TGTGCCAGCAGCGCTCGGGACCCTCCCTACGAGCAGTACTTC. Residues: CASSARDPPYEQYF.